The sequence of this T cell receptor beta chain was determined in a study of cytomegalovirus exposure and HLA in healthy donors. Germline V CDR1 and CDR2: SGHAT, FQNNGV. CDR3 length: 15 amino acids. Trimming left V 1 base short and J 2 bases short, with 9 bases between. Study-level findings and limits: Rates of TCR association differed by HLA locus in a later analysis, with DRB1 highest and HLA-C lowest. Reportedly, TCR beta sequences accurately predicted HLA-A and HLA-B alleles in most subjects. Researchers reported in a later analysis that common viral pathogens appeared linked to several top clusters. Analyses of presence/absence relied on an assumption of roughly uniform sequencing depth across donors.

Concerning this clone itself: Its antigen is not known.

Primers: 60 Vbeta forward and 13 Jbeta reverse. Profiling relied on immunoSEQ multiplex PCR, and the TCRdb table lists in-frame clones only, not all of them. The sample carries around 230,000 clones, roughly 87% recorded once. The source of this sequence is a man between 40 and 49 years old in good health and CMV-seropositive. V and J are TRBV11-2 and TRBJ2-1; D unresolved. The sample taken for sequencing was PBMCs. CDR3 sequence (DNA): TGTGCCAGCAGCTTAGCCCTAGACCCCTACAATGAGCAGTTCTTC. As protein: CASSLALDPYNEQFF.